Shown below are 15 T cell receptor beta chains from a single sample sequenced in a study of T cell repertoires in cytomegalovirus infection. Each CDR3 protein gets one entry after TCRdb re-called the reads with MiXCR. The table shows about 920,000 distinct CDR3 sequences, with less than 40% occurring only once. These receptors are not linked to any known antigen. The material sequenced was cultured CD8+ T cells from PBMCs, taken from culture after CMV antigen stimulation. The receptors stem from a human donor in good health (CMV status not recorded). Some clones in this sample may be carry-over from other donors' samples.

This clonotype was observed a handful of times. The chain has TRBV15 and TRBJ1-1, with D uncertain. The germline gives CDR1 LNHNV, CDR2 YYDKDF (reference sequence). This CDR3 comprises 12 residues. The germline V and J ends were trimmed by 3 bases and 4 bases, with 6 bases remaining between them. In nucleotides, the CDR3 is TGTGCCACCAGCAGTCCGGTCACTGAAGCTTTCTTT. Its translation: CATSSPVTEAFF.

This clonotype was counted between two and nine times. This chain joins TRBV6-2 or TRBV6-3 and TRBJ2-2, with TRBD1 identical over 7 bases. V lost 2 bases to trimming and J lost 1 base; unmatched junction nucleotides: 4. Per the germline V gene, CDR1 is MNHEY and CDR2 is SVGEGT. The CDR3 is 16 residues long. For the CDR3, the DNA is TGTGCCAGCAGTTACATAGGGGGCCTGAACACCGGGGAGCTGTTTTTT. Its protein is CASSYIGGLNTGELFF.

This chain joins TRBV7-6 and TRBJ1-6; D perhaps matches TRBD1 (6 bases). Deletions cut 1 base from V and 9 bases from J, with 16 bases between. The CDR3 spans 16 residues. Germline values: CDR1 SGHVS, CDR2 FNYEAQ. CDR3 amino acids: CASSLDREGGLSPLHF. The DNA for the CDR3 is TGTGCCAGCAGCTTAGATCGGGAAGGGGGGCTTTCACCCCTCCACTTT.

This clonotype has more than one count but fewer than ten. The junction shows a germline mismatch at one end, possibly a read error. The chain has TRBV12-3 or TRBV12-4 and TRBJ2-5; TRBD2 matches 8 bases. The CDR3 length is 14 residues. The CDR3 DNA reads as TGTGCCAGCAGTCTAGCGGGCCGAGCGGAGACCCAGTACTTC. Translating gives CASSLAGRAETQYF.

This clonotype was seen more than once but under ten times. The V call is TRBV6-6, the J call TRBJ1-2, with D perhaps matching TRBD1 (6 bases). Trimming shortened V by 7 bases and J by 4 bases, and 7 bases separated the two germline ends. Per germline, CDR1 MNHNY and CDR2 SVGAGI (reference sequence). The length of the CDR3 is 11 residues. The CDR3 bases are TGTGCCAGCACAGGGGTCTATGGCTACACCTTC. As protein: CASTGVYGYTF.

V and J are TRBV20-1 and TRBJ2-7; D is uncertain. The V and J ends lost 2 bases and 1 base respectively, with 9 bases between them. CDR3 length: 13 residues. Germline CDR1 is DFQATT and CDR2 is SNEGSKA (reference sequence). This chain's CDR3 is CSARSRPSYEQYV. CDR3 bases: TGCAGTGCTAGATCCCGGCCATCCTACGAGCAGTACGTC.

The gene calls are TRBV27 and TRBJ1-5; 8 bases are shared with TRBD1. The germline V gene has CDR1 MNHEY and CDR2 SMNVEV (reference sequence). Losses at the gene ends were 4 bases for V and 4 bases for J; bases not matched to a gene: 3. There are 14 residues in the CDR3. The CDR3 sequence: CASSSGGVNQPQHF. CDR3 coding DNA: TGTGCCAGCAGTTCAGGGGGCGTGAATCAGCCCCAGCATTTT.

V is TRBV10-3 and J is TRBJ1-2, with 7 bases aligning to TRBD1. The junction had 17 bases not matched to a gene; V was cut back by 10 bases and J by 6 bases. The CDR3 sequence is 15 residues long. Germline V CDR1 and CDR2: ENHRY, SYGVKD. CDR3 amino acids: CATSNPTQGRNGYTF. DNA for the CDR3: TGTGCCACATCGAACCCTACACAGGGGAGGAATGGCTACACCTTC.

This clonotype was detected only a few times. The chain links TRBV3-1 to TRBJ2-5; D call uncertain. Trimming left V 3 bases short and J 3 bases short, with 14 bases between. The CDR3 is 15 residues long. Germline V gene lookup returns CDR1 LGHDT and CDR2 YNNKEL (reference sequence). The CDR3 DNA follows: TGTGCCAGCAGCCAGAGGAGTCTATACGAAGAGACCCAGTACTTC. Translation: CASSQRSLYEETQYF.

This clonotype was seen only a few times. V is TRBV7-2 and J is TRBJ2-2; D is perhaps TRBD2 (7 bases). Trimming left V 0 bases short and J 7 bases short, with 12 bases between. The CDR3 sequence is 15 residues long. Germline loops: CDR1 SGHTA, CDR2 FQGNSA. The CDR3 nucleotides read TGTGCCAGCAGCTTAGCGGGGGGGCATGGCGGGGAGCTGTTTTTT. This translates into CASSLAGGHGGELFF.

There are a few counts of this clonotype. The genes are TRBV25-1 and TRBJ2-5; 8 positions agree with TRBD2. CDR3 length: 15 residues. Germline lookup yields CDR1 MGHDK and CDR2 SYGVNS. The junction had 4 bases not matched to a gene; V was cut back by 4 bases and J by 0 bases. This CDR3 reads CASSAGLAYQETQYF. The CDR3 DNA reads as TGTGCCAGCAGTGCTGGACTAGCCTACCAAGAGACCCAGTACTTC. Variable domain in full (rest from reference TRBV25-1 and TRBJ2-5): EADIYQTPRYLVIGTGKKITLECSQTMGHDKMYWYQQDPGMELHLIHYSYGVNSTEKGDLSSESTVSRIRTEHFPLTLESARPSHTSQYLCASSAGLAYQETQYFGPGTRLLVL.

This clonotype appeared many times. CDR3 in DNA: TGTGCCAGCAGCGCCCGGACAGGGGAGATAGATGGCTACACCTTC. Translated: CASSARTGEIDGYTF. The chain links TRBV7-6 to TRBJ1-2; 9 bases align to TRBD1. CDR1 is SGHVS and CDR2 is FNYEAQ in the germline V gene. V lost 5 bases and J lost 6; bases outside the gene matches: 10. The CDR3 has 15 residues.

The chain links TRBV19 to TRBJ2-2, with D possibly being TRBD1 or TRBD2 (5 bases each). V dropped 11 bases and J dropped 6 bases, with 16 bases sitting between them. The CDR3 loop spans 13 amino acids. Germline V gene sequence: CDR1 LNHDA, CDR2 SQIVND (reference sequence). The CDR3: CACRSRGPGELFF. The DNA of the CDR3 is TGTGCCTGCCGGTCCCGGGGACCCGGGGAGCTGTTTTTT.

This clonotype was counted between two and nine times. The V gene is TRBV28, the J gene TRBJ2-7; D is uncertain. The CDR3 length is 15 residues. The ends were cut back, 6 bases at V and 0 bases at J, with 15 bases in the middle. Germline V gene data show CDR1 as MDHEN and CDR2 as SYDVKM. The CDR3 sequence is CASSRIVGSSYEQYV. CDR3 DNA: TGTGCCAGCAGCCGCATTGTTGGGTCCTCCTACGAGCAGTACGTC.

A single count supports this clonotype. The chain uses TRBV11-2 and TRBJ2-3; D uncertain. V lost 3 bases and J lost 5, with 15 bases in between. The CDR3 is 15 amino acids. The germline V gene has CDR1 SGHAT and CDR2 FQNNGV. Here the CDR3 reads CASSFKGPFIDTQYF. The CDR3 nucleotides read TGTGCCAGCAGCTTCAAAGGGCCTTTCATAGATACGCAGTATTTT.